This TCR beta chain emerged from a study of T cell repertoires and HLA-DP antigens. The PCR primers covered 54 TRBV and 13 TRBJ segments. Assay used: immunoSEQ multiplex PCR; TCRdb lists only in-frame clones, some missing. The sample holds over 60,000 clones, just under 80% seen once. With regard to this clone: Its antigen is still unknown.

This TCR derives from a man in his sixties in good health and CMV-seronegative. Sequencing input: CD4+ T cells from PBMCs.

The CDR3, as DNA: TGCGCCAGCAGCGTTGGGAGGCTAAGAGAGACCCAGTACTTC. Amino acids: CASSVGRLRETQYF. V is TRBV5-1 and J is TRBJ2-5; a weak D match, TRBD2 (6 bases). The germline V gene has CDR1 SGHRS and CDR2 YFSETQ. V lost 4 bases and J lost 4, with 14 bases in between. The CDR3 extends over 14 amino acids. The full variable domain, in which reference TRBV5-1 and TRBJ2-5 provide the parts outside the CDR3, is KAGVTQTPRYLIKTRGQQVTLSCSPISGHRSVSWYQQTPGQGLQFLFEYFSETQRNKGNFPGRFSGRQFSNSRSEMNVSTLELGDSALYLCASSVGRLRETQYFGPGTRLLVL.